This passage covers 15 T cell receptor beta chains from one sample sequenced in a study of blood T cell repertoires in COVID-19 (TCRdb year 2020). The library was generated by the immunoSEQ multiplex PCR assay. As stored in TCRdb, this immuneACCESS dataset retains in-frame rearrangements with V and J assigned. A fraction of the clones does not appear; measured against another copy, unresolved V genes explain less than half of the discrepancy, and the remainder lacks a known reason. This sample holds just over 350,000 clones; about 88% were observed only once. Together, the top ten hold under 3% of the sample. The sequenced sample was PBMCs or T cells enriched from blood (not recorded which). These receptors originate from a woman in her twenties or thirties who had recovered from COVID-19.

To note about this clone: Different DNA sequences within this sample yield the same CDR3. The V and J genes are TRBV5-1 and TRBJ2-3; D perhaps matches TRBD1 (6 bases). Between the trimmed V and J ends, which lost 1 base and 2 bases, there was a span of 8 bases. Germline V gene lookup returns CDR1 SGHRS and CDR2 YFSETQ. This CDR3 has 14 residues. In DNA form, the CDR3 reads TGCGCCAGCAGCTTGTACAGGGACACAGATACGCAGTATTTT. Translated: CASSLYRDTDTQYF.

The chain combines TRBV5-1 with TRBJ2-7, with 8 bases matching TRBD2. The CDR3 is made up of 14 amino acids. With 4 bases clipped from V and 5 bases from J, the junction kept 8 bases outside the gene matches. Per the germline V gene, CDR1 is SGHRS and CDR2 is YFSETQ. CDR3 coding DNA: TGCGCCAGCAGCCCTGTAGCGGGGATGGACGAGCAGTACTTC. Protein sequence: CASSPVAGMDEQYF.

CDR3 residues: CASSGGEGYTF. The CDR3 DNA reads as TGTGCCAGCAGTGGGGGGGAAGGCTACACCTTC. The chain recombines TRBV2 with TRBJ1-2; possible D gene TRBD1, 5 bases. Per the germline V gene, CDR1 is SNHLY and CDR2 is FYNNEI. The CDR3 loop spans 11 amino acids. Deletions cut 4 bases from V and 8 bases from J, with 8 bases between.

The chain recombines TRBV10-3 with TRBJ1-1; 7 nucleotides align to TRBD1. Trimming at V came to 3 bases and at J to 1 base, leaving 2 bases not matched to a gene. CDR3 length: 14 amino acids. The V gene's germline CDR1 is ENHRY and CDR2 SYGVKD. CDR3 amino acids: CAISDPGGNTEAFF. CDR3 DNA sequence: TGTGCCATCAGTGACCCAGGGGGGAACACTGAAGCTTTCTTT.

V gene TRBV6-4 combines with J gene TRBJ2-5, with D maybe TRBD1 (6 bases). This CDR3 is 17 amino acids long. The V and J ends lost 2 bases and 5 bases respectively, with 21 bases between them. From germline, CDR1 is MRHNA and CDR2 SNTAGT. The CDR3 sequence is CASSDRVGTPFGETQYF. As DNA, the CDR3 is TGTGCCAGCAGTGACCGGGTCGGGACACCCTTCGGGGAGACCCAGTACTTC.

This chain links TRBV5-1 with TRBJ2-5, with TRBD2 matching 9 bases. Germline loops: CDR1 SGHRS, CDR2 YFSETQ. V was pared by 1 base and J by 2 bases, with 9 bases of the junction left unmatched. The CDR3 spans 17 residues. The CDR3 DNA sequence: TGCGCCAGCAGCTTGCAGGGCGCGGGGGGGCTGCAAGAGACCCAGTACTTC. Amino acid sequence: CASSLQGAGGLQETQYF.

The rearrangement joins TRBV14 to TRBJ2-1, with 8 bases that match TRBD2. This CDR3 is built from 20 residues. Germline values: CDR1 SGHDN, CDR2 FVKESK. Trimming took 1 base from V and 2 from J; bases not matched to a gene: 16. The CDR3 sequence: CASSQGSSLMREVTYNEQFF. Here the CDR3 DNA reads TGTGCCAGCAGCCAAGGGAGCAGTCTAATGCGGGAGGTAACCTACAATGAGCAGTTCTTC.

The chain recombines TRBV19 with TRBJ1-4; maybe TRBD1 (6 bases). V lost 2 bases, J lost 6 bases, and 16 bases lay in between. Per germline, CDR1 LNHDA and CDR2 SQIVND (reference sequence). This CDR3 has 16 residues. The DNA for the CDR3 is TGTGCCAGTAGTATACTTTCCGGGACATCCTATGAAAAACTGTTTTTT. It is translated as CASSILSGTSYEKLFF.

The chain carries TRBV5-6 and TRBJ2-7, with TRBD1 matching over 7 bases. Germline V CDR1 and CDR2: SGHDT, YYEEEE. Trimming took 4 bases from V and 0 from J; bases not matched to a gene: 7. CDR3 length: 15 residues. For the CDR3, the DNA is TGTGCCAGCAGCCTTGGGACAGCCAACTCCTACGAGCAGTACTTC. This gives the protein CASSLGTANSYEQYF.

This rearrangement joins TRBV28 to TRBJ2-3; tentatively, D is TRBD2 (6 bases). Germline loops: CDR1 MDHEN, CDR2 SYDVKM. V lost 5 bases to trimming and J lost 0 bases, with 15 bases between them. The CDR3 is made up of 16 amino acids. CDR3 DNA: TGTGCCAGCAGTCCGAGGAGGGCTGCTAGCACAGATACGCAGTATTTT. Translated, it gives CASSPRRAASTDTQYF.

This chain connects TRBV5-1 to TRBJ1-4; TRBD1 matches 7 bases. The J segment lost 5 bases and the V segment lost 4 bases, leaving 5 bases of the junction unmatched. Germline CDR1 reads SGHRS; CDR2 reads YFSETQ. The CDR3 is made up of 14 amino acids. The CDR3 DNA is TGCGCCAGCAGCGTGGGACAGAACAATGAAAAACTGTTTTTT. This encodes CASSVGQNNEKLFF.

The chain recombines TRBV12-3 or TRBV12-4 with TRBJ1-2, with D maybe TRBD1 (6 bases). V was cut by 8 bases and J by 4 bases, with 11 bases left in between. The CDR3 has 12 residues. Here the CDR3 reads CASGNRVYGYTF. The CDR3, as DNA: TGTGCCAGCGGAAACAGGGTCTATGGCTACACCTTC.

The chain couples TRBV6-4 to TRBJ2-3, with TRBD2 matching over 8 bases. V dropped 2 bases and J dropped 2; count of bases not matched to a gene: 6. Germline V gives CDR1 MRHNA, CDR2 SNTAGT. This CDR3 has 16 amino acids. The CDR3 DNA reads as TGTGCCAGCAGTGACGCGGGGGGCAGTACCACAGATACGCAGTATTTT. It codes for CASSDAGGSTTDTQYF.

The count of this clone is one. This chain uses TRBV9 with TRBJ1-2; D unclear. The CDR3 runs 14 residues. Trimming stripped 1 base from V and 5 bases from J, with 12 bases between. From germline, CDR1 is SGDLS and CDR2 YYNGEE. The chain's CDR3 is CASSVSGNSYGYTF. As DNA, the CDR3 is TGTGCCAGCAGCGTATCCGGGAATAGTTATGGCTACACCTTC.

This clone was picked up one time. Written as DNA, the CDR3 is TGTGCCAGCAGCCAAAACACCCGTTCACCCCTCCACTTT. Protein: CASSQNTRSPLHF. The chain employs TRBV3-1 (or the pseudogene TRBV3-2) and TRBJ1-6; D gene unclear. CDR1 LGHDT and CDR2 YNNKEL come from the germline V gene (reference sequence). This CDR3 is built from 13 residues. V dropped 2 bases and J dropped 9 bases, with 8 bases sitting between them.